A selection of T cell receptor beta chains follows, all from one sample in a study of regulatory T cells in long-lasting Graves disease. TCRdb independently ran MiXCR on the multiplex PCR reads; one entry per CDR3 protein. The table has 400,000 to 650,000 distinct CDR3 sequences, 15% to 20% seen once. The sample was also reused in another study, on T cells in Graves' hyperthyroidism and ophthalmopathy.

This sample comprised peripheral blood mononuclear cells (PBMCs), obtained at new diagnosis, from a patient treated with antithyroid drugs. The receptors derive from a woman aged 35 to 60 with Graves disease. Each CDR3 is given with its conserved first and last residue. A D gene is named only where the DNA matches it firmly. A clone size is listed for some rows: how often the clone was seen (once, few, many), or a class if it is expanded.

clone_size | j_call | v_call | d_call | cdr3_nt | cdr3_aa
NA | TRBJ1-2 | TRBV27 | TRBD1 | TGTGCCAGCAGTTTAACCGGGACAGGGGGCTTTGACTACACCTTC | CASSLTGTGGFDYTF
NA | TRBJ1-1 | TRBV5-5 | NA | TGTGCCAGCAGCTTCGCGGGCACTGAAGCTTTCTTT | CASSFAGTEAFF
NA | TRBJ2-1 | TRBV5-1 | TRBD2 | TGCGCCAGCAGCATCCGACTAGCGGGGGGAGGTGGGGACAATGAGCAGTTCTTC | CASSIRLAGGGGDNEQFF
NA | TRBJ2-3 | TRBV12-3/TRBV12-4 | NA | TGTGCCAGCAGTTTGAGTCTAGTTTGGGTTAGCACAGATACGCAGTATTTT | CASSLSLVWVSTDTQYF
many | TRBJ1-5 | TRBV7-8 | NA | TGTGCCAGCAGCTCCACCCTAAGGGACTATAGCAATCAGCCCCAGCATTTT | CASSSTLRDYSNQPQHF
few | TRBJ2-2 | TRBV19 | NA | TGTGCCACCCCCCACAGGGCGAACACCGGGGAGCTGTTTTTT | CATPHRANTGELFF
NA | TRBJ2-2 | TRBV5-6 | NA | TGTGCCAGCGTCTCATGGGGGGGCCCCTACACCGGGGAGCTGTTTTTT | CASVSWGGPYTGELFF
few | TRBJ2-7 | TRBV7-9 | NA | TGTGCCAGCAGCTTAGAGGTTCGGGGAAGCTCCTACGAGCAGTACTTC | CASSLEVRGSSYEQYF
NA | TRBJ2-2 | TRBV25-1 | TRBD1 | TGTGCCAGCAGGAGGACAGGGGAGGCCGGGGAGCTGTTTTTT | CASRRTGEAGELFF
few | TRBJ1-4 | TRBV6-2/TRBV6-3 | NA | TGTGCCAGCAGTGAAGGAAGGACTAATGAAAAACTGTTTTTT | CASSEGRTNEKLFF
many | TRBJ2-7 | TRBV7-2 | NA | TGTGCCAGCAGCCCCGGGGGAGGCCCCTCCTACGAGCAGTACTTC | CASSPGGGPSYEQYF
NA | TRBJ1-6 | TRBV7-2 | NA | TGTGCCAGCAGCTTAGGACAGGAGAATAATTCACCCCTCCACTTT | CASSLGQENNSPLHF
NA | TRBJ2-7 | TRBV20-1 | NA | TGCAGTGCTAGAGATCTTGCCTCTAACAGGCAATACGAGCAGCACTTC | CSARDLASNRQYEQHF
few | TRBJ1-5 | TRBV12-5 | TRBD1 | TGTGCTAGTGGCCCTTCGACAGGGGACCAGCCCCAGCATTTT | CASGPSTGDQPQHF
many | TRBJ1-5 | TRBV27 | NA | TGTGCCAGCAGTTCTGTTTCCCCCAATCAGCCCCAGCATTTT | CASSSVSPNQPQHF
NA | TRBJ1-4 | TRBV7-9 | NA | TGTGCCAGCAGCTTAGCGCTTACATCTAATGAAAAACTGTTTTTT | CASSLALTSNEKLFF
NA | TRBJ1-2 | TRBV20-1 | NA | TGCAGTGCTACTCTTCGGGAAGGGTTCGGTGGCTACACCTTC | CSATLREGFGGYTF
many | TRBJ2-1 | TRBV11-3 | TRBD1 | TGTGCCAGCAGCACGGGACAGGGGGCCGGAGACAATGAGCAGTTCTTC | CASSTGQGAGDNEQFF
NA | TRBJ1-1 | TRBV15 | TRBD1 | TGTGCCACCAGCGGCCTGACAGGGGCCACTGAAGCTTTCTTT | CATSGLTGATEAFF
once | TRBJ2-7 | TRBV12-5 | TRBD1 | TGTGCTAGTGGAGGGGGCGTCGGCTACGAGCAGTACTTC | CASGGGVGYEQYF
many | TRBJ2-5 | TRBV25-1 | NA | TGTGCCAGCAGTGACCCGCAAGAGACCCAGTACTTC | CASSDPQETQYF
NA | TRBJ2-2 | TRBV12-5 | NA | TGTGCTAGTGGTTTAAAGGGGGGCCTCGACACCGGGGAGCTGTTTTTT | CASGLKGGLDTGELFF
few | TRBJ2-3 | TRBV4-1 | TRBD2 | TGCGCCAGCAGCCAAGACCTAGCGGGGGCCCGGTATTTT | CASSQDLAGARYF
many | TRBJ1-1 | TRBV9 | TRBD1 | TGTGCCAGCAGCGTGGGGCAGGGGGCAACTGAAGCTTTCTTT | CASSVGQGATEAFF
many | TRBJ2-7 | TRBV12-3/TRBV12-4 | NA | TGTGCCAGCAGTCCCATTAGCGGTTCCTACGAGCAGTACTTC | CASSPISGSYEQYF
NA | TRBJ2-7 | TRBV19 | NA | TGTGCCAGTAGTATTAGTACAGCACCAACCTACGAGCAGTACTTC | CASSISTAPTYEQYF
NA | TRBJ1-2 | TRBV14 | NA | TGTGCCAGCAGCCAAGTATCGTATGGCTACACCTTC | CASSQVSYGYTF
many | TRBJ2-7 | TRBV5-1 | NA | TGCGCCAGCAGCAGTAGGGCAGAATACGAGCAGTACTTC | CASSSRAEYEQYF
few | TRBJ1-2 | TRBV15 | NA | TGTGCCACCAGCAGGAGTAATGGTGGGGGCCGATTTCTCTATGGCTACACCTTC | CATSRSNGGGRFLYGYTF
many | TRBJ1-1 | TRBV28 | NA | TGTGCCAGCAGCCTCAGCATCAACACTGAAGCTTTCTTT | CASSLSINTEAFF
NA | TRBJ2-3 | TRBV7-6 | NA | TGTGCCAGCAGTTTACGTGCGGGGAGCACAGATACGCAGTATTTT | CASSLRAGSTDTQYF
many | TRBJ2-3 | TRBV10-3 | TRBD2 | TGTGCCATCAGTGAGTTCGGGGGGGTCGCAGATACGCAGTATTTT | CAISEFGGVADTQYF
NA | TRBJ1-5 | TRBV19 | NA | TGTGCCAGTAGTATAGATGGCGGGATCGGGCAGCCCCAGCATTTT | CASSIDGGIGQPQHF
NA | TRBJ2-3 | TRBV29-1 | NA | TGCAGCGCCTTCGGGCAGAGCACAGATACGCAGTATTTT | CSAFGQSTDTQYF
NA | TRBJ1-1 | TRBV5-8 | NA | TGTGCCAGCAGCTTGGAGGGGGGTACCTACGCTGAAGCTTTCTTT | CASSLEGGTYAEAFF
many | TRBJ2-2 | TRBV27 | NA | TGTGCCAGCAGTTATGTGAGCGGGGAGCTGTTTTTT | CASSYVSGELFF